Described below is a single TCR beta chain sequence and its context. Its antigen is undetermined. Clones were sequenced by immunoSEQ multiplex PCR, and TCRdb holds only the in-frame ones, with some missing. The table records some 60,000 clones, 83% of them present only once. Unstimulated Tregs (CD4+CD25+CD127-) and CD4+CD25- non-Tregs were sorted from PBMCs. The sample is drawn from a study of Tregs in tolerant kidney transplant recipients. Study results and caveats: No direct test of biological reproducibility was done here.

The clonotype originates from a human donor in good health. The sequenced sample was CD4+ T cells from blood.

Here the CDR3 reads CASSLGGGSIDTQYF. CDR3 in DNA: TGTGCCAGCAGCTTAGGCGGGGGCTCCATAGATACGCAGTATTTT. This chain uses TRBV7-2 with TRBJ2-3, with TRBD2 as a possible D gene (7 bases). Trimming took off 1 base at V and 5 bases at J, with 13 bases between the two ends. The CDR3 is made up of 15 amino acids. CDR1 is SGHTA, CDR2 FQGNSA, per germline.